The rows below give T cell receptor beta chains drawn from one sample of a study of T cell repertoires in cytomegalovirus infection. TCRdb ran MiXCR on the reads and lists one entry per CDR3 protein. The sample has some 180,000 distinct CDR3 sequences; approximately 20% are singletons. Sequencing used PBMCs. Every receptor here comes from a human donor in good health (CMV status not recorded). Some clones in this sample may be carry-over from other donors' samples. The CDR3 runs from the conserved cysteine through the conserved F or W. A D gene is named only where the DNA matches it firmly. Clone size is shown for a subset of rows, as once, few, many or a class of expanded clone.

.,TRBJ1-5,TRBD1,TRBV2,CASSGRQGSQQPQHF,TGTGCCAGCAGTGGGAGACAGGGGTCCCAACAGCCCCAGCATTTT
.,TRBJ2-2,TRBD2,TRBV28,CASSSLAAMNTGELFF,TGTGCCAGCAGTTCGCTAGCGGCAATGAACACCGGGGAGCTGTTTTTT
many,TRBJ2-1,.,TRBV7-2,CASIQRGGRYNEQFF,TGTGCCAGCATCCAAAGGGGGGGGCGTTACAATGAGCAGTTCTTC
.,TRBJ1-2,.,TRBV12-3/TRBV12-4,CASSPRNSGGGYTF,TGTGCCAGCAGTCCGCGAAACAGTGGCGGTGGCTACACCTTC
.,TRBJ2-7,.,TRBV7-9,CASSNRDGAYEQYF,TGTGCCAGCAGCAACCGGGACGGGGCCTACGAGCAGTACTTC
many,TRBJ1-2,TRBD1,TRBV12-3/TRBV12-4,CASSPQVFGTGGPYGYTF,TGTGCCAGCAGCCCTCAAGTATTTGGGACAGGGGGGCCTTATGGCTACACCTTC
.,TRBJ1-2,.,TRBV5-6,CASSWGERYGYTF,TGTGCCAGCAGCTGGGGCGAGAGGTATGGCTACACCTTC
.,TRBJ2-5,.,TRBV11-2,CASSDTGRETQYF,TGTGCCAGCAGCGATACAGGTAGAGAGACCCAGTACTTC
few,TRBJ2-7,TRBD1,TRBV12-3/TRBV12-4,CASSPGQGYEQYF,TGTGCCAGCAGTCCGGGACAGGGCTACGAGCAGTACTTC
.,TRBJ1-5,.,TRBV19,CASSIASRGSQPQHF,TGTGCCAGTAGTATTGCGAGCCGTGGATCTCAGCCCCAGCATTTT
.,TRBJ1-3,TRBD1,TRBV28,CASSLKTGLYSGNTIYF,TGTGCCAGCAGTTTAAAGACAGGGCTATACTCTGGAAACACCATATATTTT
.,TRBJ1-6,TRBD1,TRBV6-5,CDSSSGTGKNSPLHF,TGTGACAGCAGTTCCGGGACAGGGAAGAATTCACCCCTCCACTTT
.,TRBJ2-1,TRBD2,TRBV30,CAWSGRTRTVLAVYNEQFF,TGTGCCTGGAGTGGTAGGACAAGGACTGTACTAGCGGTCTACAATGAGCAGTTCTTC
many,TRBJ1-2,.,TRBV4-2,CASSQDAKAVSNYGYTF,TGTGCCAGCAGCCAAGATGCGAAGGCAGTTTCTAACTATGGCTACACCTTC
.,TRBJ2-7,TRBD2,TRBV5-1,CASSSRELAGGPHEQYF,TGCGCCAGCAGCTCGAGGGAACTAGCGGGGGGGCCACACGAGCAGTACTTC
few,TRBJ1-5,.,TRBV12-3/TRBV12-4,CASSFGQGYSNQPQHF,TGTGCCAGCAGTTTCGGTCAGGGGTATAGCAATCAGCCCCAGCATTTT
.,TRBJ1-5,.,TRBV19,CASSREMVPSYQPQHF,TGTGCCAGTAGCAGGGAAATGGTTCCCAGCTATCAGCCCCAGCATTTT
.,TRBJ2-1,TRBD1,TRBV6-5,CASSYSAGTGSYNEQFF,TGTGCCAGCAGTTACAGCGCCGGGACAGGGTCCTACAATGAGCAGTTCTTC
.,TRBJ2-2,.,TRBV29-1,CSVWEGFTGELFF,TGCAGCGTTTGGGAAGGGTTCACCGGGGAGCTGTTTTTT
.,TRBJ2-3,TRBD2,TRBV5-4,CASSFPSGATDTQYF,TGTGCCAGCAGCTTTCCTAGCGGGGCCACAGATACGCAGTATTTT
.,TRBJ2-3,.,TRBV7-9,CASSFGAFGTDTQYF,TGTGCCAGCAGCTTCGGGGCCTTTGGCACAGATACGCAGTATTTT
.,TRBJ1-2,.,TRBV7-9,CASSLVGTEYNYGYTF,TGTGCCAGCAGCTTAGTCGGGACGGAGTATAACTATGGCTACACCTTC
.,TRBJ2-3,.,TRBV12-3/TRBV12-4,CASSFGQLSTDTQYF,TGTGCCAGCAGCTTCGGACAGTTAAGCACAGATACGCAGTATTTT
few,TRBJ2-5,.,TRBV5-5,CASSLGIQGQETQYF,TGTGCCAGCAGCCTTGGTATCCAGGGCCAAGAGACCCAGTACTTC
many,TRBJ2-7,TRBD1,TRBV28,CASTTYGQVEYEQYF,TGTGCCAGCACCACATACGGACAGGTTGAATACGAGCAGTACTTC
once,TRBJ2-3,.,TRBV28,CASSSDGIRTDTQYF,TGTGCCAGCAGTTCGGACGGGATCCGGACAGATACGCAGTATTTT
many,TRBJ2-1,TRBD2,TRBV12-3/TRBV12-4,CASRLNSGSVGGEQFF,TGTGCCAGCAGATTGAATAGCGGGAGTGTCGGTGGCGAGCAGTTCTTC
many,TRBJ2-1,TRBD2,TRBV29-1,CSVDGAGEPTGRYNEQFF,TGCAGCGTTGACGGGGCGGGAGAGCCGACCGGTCGGTACAATGAGCAGTTCTTC
many,TRBJ2-1,.,TRBV7-2,CASSLGVGEQFF,TGTGCCAGCAGCTTAGGAGTCGGTGAGCAGTTCTTC
.,TRBJ2-7,TRBD2,TRBV7-9,CASSSLAAPSEQYF,TGTGCCAGCAGCTCCCTAGCGGCCCCCTCCGAGCAGTACTTC
many,TRBJ2-7,TRBD1,TRBV7-2,CASSQGAGNTYEQYF,TGTGCCAGCAGCCAGGGGGCAGGGAACACCTACGAGCAGTACTTC
once,TRBJ2-4,TRBD1,TRBV23-1,CASSLDRGAKNIQYF,TGCGCCAGCAGTTTAGACAGGGGGGCCAAAAACATTCAGTACTTC
many,TRBJ2-3,.,TRBV7-8,CASREGPIADTQYF,TGTGCCAGCAGAGAAGGACCAATAGCAGATACGCAGTATTTT